This record concerns one T cell receptor beta chain sequence. Its antigen is not identified. Method: immunoSEQ multiplex PCR; TCRdb's copy keeps in-frame clones and lacks some. The sample consists of approximately 13,000 clones, 55% to 70% of them appearing once. This sample is part of a study of tumor-infiltrating lymphocytes in localized non-small cell lung cancer. The overall study: Patients included smokers and never-smokers with various histologies, some sampled after neoadjuvant chemotherapy. Study-level findings and limits: Different pieces of the same tissue were used for each assay. TCR sequencing covered a subset of patients with enough tissue.

Trimming took 7 bases from V and 8 from J; bases not matched to a gene: 16. The CDR3 loop spans 15 amino acids. The germline V gene encodes CDR1 MNHEY and CDR2 SVGAGI. Source material: lung tumor tissue. The chain combines TRBV6-5 with TRBJ1-1; 7 positions agree with TRBD1. The sequence derives from a human donor with non-small cell lung cancer. Here the CDR3 reads CASTRARGVGLEAFF. The DNA for the CDR3 is TGTGCCAGCACACGGGCCAGGGGGGTGGGGTTGGAAGCTTTCTTT.